This T cell receptor beta chain appears in the sequencing data of a study of T cell responses to AZD1222 COVID-19 vaccine. General study results and limits: Spike-specific TCR depth and breadth grew after two AZD1222 doses.

Here immunoSEQ multiplex PCR was the method, and the copy in TCRdb shows in-frame clones only, minus some. Among about 100,000 clones listed, 70% to 90% were seen once. A remark on this clone: Its specificity is not known.

The CDR3 loop spans 13 amino acids. Germline CDR1 SGDLS, CDR2 YYNGEE. Trimming left V 0 bases short and J 5 bases short, with 8 bases between. Material: peripheral blood, obtained on day 0 of AZD1222 vaccination. This chain uses TRBV9 with TRBJ2-5, with a weak D call TRBD2 (6 bases). The source is an adult in good health. The CDR3 DNA reads as TGTGCCAGCAGCGTAGGCGGGACGGAGACCCAGTACTTC. Protein sequence: CASSVGGTETQYF.